This record looks at one TCR beta chain sequence and its context. The antigen remains undetermined. A sample-barcoded 5' primer and a J-beta primer mix were used in a second PCR of about 6 to 12 cycles. TCRdb used MiXCR to reprocess the 5' RACE reads, holding one entry per CDR3 protein. This table has around 1,000,000 distinct CDR3 sequences, about 23% appearing once. The sample is drawn from a study of blood T cells in healthy people across ages. The total RNA that was extracted per sample amounted to at least 5 micrograms. The CDR3 runs 16 residues. The ends lost 5 bases at V and 2 bases at J; junction bases unmatched: 8. Germline CDR1 reads LGHNA; CDR2 reads YNFKEQ. Study-level points and caveats: Strong correlation linked observed beta diversity and percent naive T cells.

The data also belong to a second study, concerning T cells of mothers and their children. That paper states: Three healthy Caucasian mothers gave samples, and so did their six children.

The sample consisted of blood. The chain has TRBV4-2 and TRBJ2-1; 8 positions agree with TRBD2. This TCR came from a girl under 10 years old in good health. CDR3 residues: CASSTNDGGAYNEQFF. CDR3 DNA sequence: TGTGCCAGCAGCACAAATGACGGGGGGGCCTACAATGAGCAGTTCTTC.